This TCR beta chain was identified in a study of OX40 agonist ivuxolimab in advanced cancers. For the study at large: The drug used for patients, ivuxolimab, was an agonistic anti-OX40 (CD134) antibody. From about 20 to 80 years was the age range, with a mean of roughly 64 years, and about 78% were male. Study-wide findings and caveats: Both CD4+ and CD8+ T cell populations in blood had undergone clonal expansion by week 6 at 0.1 to 3.0 mg/kg.

TCRdb's table, derived via immunoSEQ multiplex PCR, lists solely in-frame clones and lacks some. The table records about 100,000 clones, about 83% of them present only once. Details on this clone: Its specificity is not known.

The V end lost 0 bases, the J end lost 7 bases, and 12 bases lay between the germline ends. Germline CDR1 reads SGHNT; CDR2 reads YENEEA. This CDR3 has 14 residues. Patients who had autoimmune disease history or got systemic immunosuppression were left out. The rearrangement joins TRBV11-3 to TRBJ1-1; D might be TRBD1 (5 bases). The clonotype comes from an adult with an advanced solid tumor such as melanoma, head and neck, liver or kidney cancer. The material sequenced was CD4+ or CD8+ T cells sorted from blood, taken in a trial of the OX40 agonist ivuxolimab. CDR3 nucleotides: TGTGCCAGCAGCTTAGACGGGGGTCAGGATGAAGCTTTCTTT. Its protein is CASSLDGGQDEAFF. Filled out from reference TRBV11-3 and TRBJ1-1, the complete variable domain reads EAGVVQSPRYKIIEKKQPVAFWCNPISGHNTLYWYLQNLGQGPELLIRYENEEAVDDSQLPKDRFSAERLKGVDSTLKIQPAELGDSAVYLCASSLDGGQDEAFFGQGTRLTVV.